The 21 T cell receptor beta chains given below trace back to one sample, sequenced in a study of IL-17A CD8 T cells in psoriatic arthritis synovium. The method was immunoSEQ multiplex PCR; TCRdb's version includes in-frame clones alone and lacks a portion of them. The repertoire has 1,000 to 1,500 clones, approximately 70% of them found once; the top ten carry around 13%. CD3+ T cells, isolated magnetically, got PMA and ionomycin for about 1.5 hours before cytokine secretion labeling. Actively inflamed joints of psoriatic arthritis patients supplied the aspirated synovial fluid. The sample taken for sequencing was IL-17A+ (IFN-gamma+/-) memory CD8+ T cells from synovial fluid. Specified subset: IL-17A+IFNgamma+/- memory CD8+ (Tc17) cells. These receptors were taken from a human donor with psoriatic arthritis.

The V call is TRBV11-1, the J call TRBJ2-5; 10 nucleotides match TRBD1. Germline CDR1 SGHAT, CDR2 FQDESV (reference sequence). The CDR3 is 16 amino acids. V trimming: 1 base; J trimming: 1 base; junction bases outside the gene matches: 3. The DNA of the CDR3 is TGTGCCAGCAGCTTAGGGGACAGGGGATTCCAAGAGACCCAGTACTTC. This translates into CASSLGDRGFQETQYF. Full variable domain (outside the CDR3, taken from reference TRBV11-1 and TRBJ2-5): EAEVAQSPRYKITEKSQAVAFWCDPISGHATLYWYRQILGQGPELLVQFQDESVVDDSQLPKDRFSAERLKGVDSTLKIQPAELGDSAMYLCASSLGDRGFQETQYFGPGTRLLVL.

V gene TRBV7-3 combines with J gene TRBJ2-1; 11 bases match TRBD2. With 5 bases clipped from V and 10 bases from J, the junction kept 7 bases outside the gene matches. The CDR3 loop spans 14 amino acids. From germline, CDR1 is SGHTA and CDR2 FQGTGA. CDR3 protein: CASSRTSGGKEQFF. The CDR3 DNA follows: TGTGCCAGCAGCCGTACTAGCGGGGGTAAAGAGCAGTTCTTC.

V usage is TRBV6-1 and J usage is TRBJ1-5, with 8 bases matching TRBD1. CDR1 MNHNS and CDR2 SASEGT come from the germline V gene. This CDR3 contains 13 residues. The junction had 5 bases not matched to a gene; V was cut back by 7 bases and J by 6 bases. The CDR3 sequence is CASTQGEVQPQHF. The CDR3 nucleotides read TGTGCCAGCACACAGGGGGAAGTTCAGCCCCAGCATTTT.

This clone was detected a few times. The chain employs TRBV6-1 and TRBJ1-2, with D possibly being TRBD1 (6 bases). This CDR3 contains 14 residues. Germline V CDR1 and CDR2: MNHNS, SASEGT. V gave up 2 bases and J gave up 3 bases, with 10 bases separating them. Written as DNA, the CDR3 is TGTGCCAGCAGTGAAACAGGGTCCGACTATGGCTACACCTTC. It specifies CASSETGSDYGYTF.

The chain uses TRBV27 and TRBJ2-1; the match to TRBD2 covers 12 bases. Germline CDR1 is MNHEY and CDR2 is SMNVEV (reference sequence). J was trimmed by 4 bases and V by 3 bases; bases with no gene match: 1. The CDR3 length is 15 residues. This CDR3 is CASSFLAGGYNEQFF. DNA for the CDR3: TGTGCCAGCAGTTTCCTAGCGGGGGGGTACAATGAGCAGTTCTTC.

V is TRBV4-1 and J is TRBJ2-3, with 11 bases fitting TRBD2. The junction had 6 bases not matched to a gene; V was cut back by 1 base and J by 3 bases. The germline CDR1 and CDR2 sequences are MGHRA and YSYEKL. This CDR3 is 17 amino acids long. CDR3 sequence reads: CASSQVISGGATDTQYF. The CDR3 DNA sequence: TGCGCCAGCAGCCAAGTAATTAGCGGGGGGGCAACAGATACGCAGTATTTT.

The chain recombines TRBV6-1 with TRBJ1-2, with D unresolved. The CDR3 loop spans 10 amino acids. V lost 8 bases and J lost 4, with 5 bases in between. Per the germline V gene, CDR1 is MNHNS and CDR2 is SASEGT. In nucleotides, the CDR3 is TGTGCCAGCGGGTCCTATGGCTACACCTTC. Translation gives CASGSYGYTF.

This chain links TRBV29-1 with TRBJ1-2; D may be TRBD1 (5 bases). The germline V gene has CDR1 SQVTM and CDR2 ANQGSEA. Trimming removed 2 bases from V and 3 bases from J, with 10 bases in between. The CDR3 consists of 13 residues. The DNA of the CDR3 is TGCAGCGTTGAATGGGGGACCCACTATGGCTACACCTTC. It translates to CSVEWGTHYGYTF.

The chain has TRBV4-2 and TRBJ1-6; D is undetermined. CDR1 and CDR2 from the germline V gene are LGHNA and YNFKEQ. V dropped 5 bases and J dropped 10 bases, with 9 bases sitting between them. The length of the CDR3 is 12 residues. The CDR3 here is CASSLAGSPLHF. Written as DNA, the CDR3 is TGTGCCAGCAGCTTGGCAGGCTCACCCCTCCACTTT.

This clone was counted once. This chain uses TRBV4-1 with TRBJ2-1, with TRBD2 matching over 10 bases. This CDR3 contains 18 residues. J lost 7 bases, V lost 3 bases, and 15 bases had no gene match. Looked up from germline, CDR1 is MGHRA and CDR2 is YSYEKL. Here the CDR3 reads CASSQYPSAGGPGNEQFF. DNA of the CDR3: TGCGCCAGCAGCCAGTACCCTTCAGCGGGGGGGCCCGGGAATGAGCAGTTCTTC.

The chain carries TRBV5-1 and TRBJ2-3; 7 bases map to TRBD1. The CDR3 covers 18 residues. Germline CDR1 SGHRS, CDR2 YFSETQ. V dropped 0 bases and J dropped 2; count of bases not matched to a gene: 12. CDR3 region: CASSLAEVVGGLTDTQYF. The CDR3 bases are TGCGCCAGCAGCTTGGCCGAGGTAGTAGGGGGCCTCACAGATACGCAGTATTTT.

This clone has a handful of counts. The rearrangement joins TRBV5-6 to TRBJ1-1, with unresolved D. Germline CDR1 reads SGHDT; CDR2 reads YYEEEE. The CDR3 loop spans 13 amino acids. V was clipped by 0 bases and J by 1 base, with 4 bases between them. The CDR3 reads CASSLAPNTEAFF. The CDR3 bases are TGTGCCAGCAGCTTGGCCCCGAACACTGAAGCTTTCTTT.

The DNA for the CDR3 is TGCGCCAGCAGTGAGCGGGGGAGCACTGAAGCTTTCTTT. Its protein product is CASSERGSTEAFF. The chain uses TRBV10-1 and TRBJ1-1; maybe TRBD1 (5 bases). Germline assignment: CDR1 WNHNN and CDR2 SYGVQD (reference sequence). V lost 2 bases to trimming and J lost 4 bases, with 8 bases between them. CDR3 size: 13 residues.

This rearrangement joins TRBV5-6 to TRBJ2-5; D is tentatively TRBD1 or TRBD2 (5 bases each). This CDR3 has 16 residues. The V gene lost 4 bases and the J gene lost 1 base, with 17 bases spanning the gap. Germline V gene data show CDR1 as SGHDT and CDR2 as YYEEEE. Here the CDR3 reads CASSMYPGRLQETQYF. The CDR3 nucleotides read TGTGCCAGCAGCATGTACCCGGGACGTCTCCAAGAGACCCAGTACTTC.

V usage is TRBV7-9 and J usage is TRBJ1-2, with TRBD1 as a possible D gene (5 bases). V shed 6 bases and J shed 4 bases, with 12 bases lying between them. Germline V lookup: CDR1 SEHNR, CDR2 FQNEAQ (reference sequence). The CDR3 has 13 residues. The CDR3: CASSIPGSYGYTF. CDR3 in DNA: TGTGCCAGCAGTATTCCAGGGAGCTATGGCTACACCTTC.

This sequence joins TRBV4-1 and TRBJ1-5, with D unclear. The CDR3 sequence is 16 residues long. Trimming took 1 base from V and 3 from J, leaving 13 bases between them. Germline V lookup: CDR1 MGHRA, CDR2 YSYEKL. Here the CDR3 DNA reads TGCGCCAGCAGCCAAGGACACCCATTCTACAATCAGCCCCAGCATTTT. Amino acid sequence: CASSQGHPFYNQPQHF.

The V gene is TRBV7-3, the J gene TRBJ2-4; D call uncertain. The CDR3 spans 13 residues. CDR1 is SGHTA, CDR2 FQGTGA, per germline. The V gene lost 7 bases and the J gene lost 0 bases, with 7 bases spanning the gap. CDR3: CASTWRAKNIQYF. CDR3 DNA: TGTGCCAGCACTTGGCGAGCCAAAAACATTCAGTACTTC.

The CDR3: CASSLGGLAGGYTGELFF. Written as DNA, the CDR3 is TGTGCCAGCAGCTTAGGGGGCCTAGCGGGGGGGTACACCGGGGAGCTGTTTTTT. This rearrangement joins TRBV7-2 to TRBJ2-2; 12 bases fit TRBD2. The V gene end was trimmed by 1 base and the J gene end by 3 bases; junction bases not matched to a gene: 6. Germline lookup yields CDR1 SGHTA and CDR2 FQGNSA. The CDR3 loop spans 18 amino acids.

The chain couples TRBV5-1 to TRBJ2-1; TRBD2 matches 10 bases. V trimming: 0 bases; J trimming: 11 bases; junction bases outside the gene matches: 5. The CDR3 length is 14 residues. CDR1 and CDR2 (germline): SGHRS, YFSETQ. The CDR3 DNA reads TGCGCCAGCAGCTTGGAGGTAGCGGGGGGACAGCAGTTCTTC. This sequence encodes CASSLEVAGGQQFF.

The chain employs TRBV27 and TRBJ1-1; 7 bases fit TRBD1. The CDR3 totals 14 residues. Trimming cost V 4 bases and J 6 bases; bases outside gene matches: 8. The germline V gene has CDR1 MNHEY and CDR2 SMNVEV (reference sequence). The CDR3 DNA is TGTGCCAGCAGTTCTAAACAGGGGTTCGCTGAAGCTTTCTTT. Its protein product is CASSSKQGFAEAFF.

The chain uses TRBV5-4 and TRBJ1-1; no clear D. Germline V gene data show CDR1 as SGHNT and CDR2 as YYREEE (reference sequence). This CDR3 is built from 13 residues. V was clipped by 0 bases and J by 4 bases, with 7 bases between them. In DNA form, the CDR3 reads TGTGCCAGCAGCTTGGGTGTTAGCACTGAAGCTTTCTTT. It translates to CASSLGVSTEAFF. The full variable domain, with the rest looked up from reference TRBV5-4 and TRBJ1-1, is ETGVTQSPTHLIKTRGQQVTLRCSSQSGHNTVSWYQQALGQGPQFIFQYYREEENGRGNFPPRFSGLQFPNYSSELNVNALELDDSALYLCASSLGVSTEAFFGQGTRLTVV.